These 28 T cell receptor beta chains were all obtained from the same sample, sequenced in a study of blood T cell repertoires in COVID-19. Sequenced by immunoSEQ multiplex PCR; TCRdb stores in-frame clones only, minus some. The table records some 130,000 clones, 88% of them present only once. Sequenced input: peripheral blood. Receptor source: a man in his forties or fifties with acute or convalescent COVID-19.

The rearrangement uses TRBV10-3 and TRBJ2-1; D is perhaps TRBD1 (6 bases). The CDR3 covers 15 residues. V was clipped by 4 bases and J by 4 bases, with 14 bases between them. CDR1 is ENHRY and CDR2 is SYGVKD in the germline V gene. The CDR3 DNA sequence: TGTGCCATCAGTGGGGTGACAGGAACTTACAATGAGCAGTTCTTC. Its translation is CAISGVTGTYNEQFF.

The chain links TRBV24-1 to TRBJ1-1; 9 bases are a match to TRBD1. The CDR3 runs to 15 residues. Germline V gene sequence: CDR1 KGHDR, CDR2 SFDVKD. With 7 bases clipped from V and 2 bases from J, the junction kept 7 bases outside the gene matches. CDR3 DNA: TGTGCCACCAGACAGGGGGCAGGATCTAACACTGAAGCTTTCTTT. Translating gives CATRQGAGSNTEAFF.

This chain connects TRBV19 to TRBJ1-4; a weak D match, TRBD1 (5 bases). This CDR3 is 15 amino acids long. CDR1 LNHDA and CDR2 SQIVND come from the germline V gene (reference sequence). With 5 bases removed from V and 5 bases from J, the gap between germline ends came to 15 bases. CDR3 DNA: TGTGCCAGTAGTCCTCCTGGGGCAGGCAATGAAAAACTGTTTTTT. It specifies CASSPPGAGNEKLFF.

This chain connects TRBV5-1 to TRBJ2-7, with 11 bases aligning to TRBD2. CDR3 size: 15 residues. Germline V gene sequence: CDR1 SGHRS, CDR2 YFSETQ. Trimming cost V 4 bases and J 4 bases; bases outside gene matches: 7. CDR3 residues: CASSPLAGGDYEQYF. As DNA, the CDR3 is TGCGCCAGCAGCCCGCTAGCGGGAGGAGATTACGAGCAGTACTTC.

J is TRBJ1-2 and V is TRBV6-4; D is undetermined. Per the germline V gene, CDR1 is MRHNA and CDR2 is SNTAGT. V lost 4 bases and J 6 bases, leaving 12 bases between the germline ends. The CDR3 has 13 amino acids. DNA for the CDR3: TGTGCCAGCAGTGTTGAAGCGGGGAATGGCTACACCTTC. This gives the protein CASSVEAGNGYTF.

The DNA of the CDR3 is TGCGCCAGCAGCTTGGGGGACAGGGGCTATGGCTACACCTTC. This gives the protein CASSLGDRGYGYTF. The chain is built from TRBV5-1 and TRBJ1-2, with 10 bases identical to TRBD1. V lost 0 bases, J lost 4 bases, and 0 bases stayed unmatched. Germline V gene sequence: CDR1 SGHRS, CDR2 YFSETQ. The CDR3 sequence is 14 residues long.

The chain is built from TRBV5-1 and TRBJ1-2; the D gene is possibly TRBD1 (5 bases). The CDR3 is 15 residues long. Trimming pared 0 bases from V and 3 bases from J, leaving 12 bases between. Germline loops: CDR1 SGHRS, CDR2 YFSETQ. As DNA, the CDR3 is TGCGCCAGCAGCTTGGCCGGCAGGGTGGACTATGGCTACACCTTC. Amino acid sequence: CASSLAGRVDYGYTF.

This chain links TRBV23-1 with TRBJ1-1; possible D gene TRBD1, 6 bases. TRBV23-1 qualifies as an ORF whose function is uncertain. V was cut by 0 bases and J by 0 bases, with 14 bases left in between. CDR3 length: 17 amino acids. The CDR3 reads CASSQSIGTSLNTEAFF. The CDR3 nucleotides are TGCGCCAGCAGTCAATCGATAGGGACATCACTGAACACTGAAGCTTTCTTT.

V usage is TRBV11-2 and J usage is TRBJ2-7, with TRBD2 matching 11 bases. The germline V gene has CDR1 SGHAT and CDR2 FQNNGV. The CDR3 sequence is 14 residues long. The ends lost 4 bases at V and 4 bases at J; junction bases unmatched: 3. The CDR3 sequence is CASSYSSGRYEQYF. As DNA, the CDR3 is TGTGCCAGCAGCTATTCTAGCGGGAGGTACGAGCAGTACTTC.

This clone was found a few times. V is TRBV18 and J is TRBJ1-2, with 7 bases matching TRBD1. CDR1 and CDR2 (germline): KGHSH, LQKENI. The V segment lost 0 bases and the J segment 8 bases; nucleotides outside the gene matches: 6. The CDR3 contains 14 residues. In nucleotides, the CDR3 is TGTGCCAGCTCACCACCGACAGGGCTCGGAGGCTACACCTTC. As protein: CASSPPTGLGGYTF.

The J gene is TRBJ1-1, the V gene TRBV10-1; D not resolved. CDR1 is WNHNN, CDR2 SYGVQD, per germline (reference sequence). The CDR3 totals 13 residues. The V end lost 6 bases, the J end lost 2 bases, and 10 bases lay between the germline ends. CDR3 coding DNA: TGCGCCAGCAGGCTCGACTCCAACACTGAAGCTTTCTTT. Translated: CASRLDSNTEAFF.

The chain carries TRBV5-1 and TRBJ1-2, with D unresolved. Trimming took 3 bases from V and 6 from J, leaving 15 bases between them. This CDR3 spans 14 amino acids. Per the germline V gene, CDR1 is SGHRS and CDR2 is YFSETQ. DNA of the CDR3: TGCGCCAGCAGCTCAATGACAAGTATAGATGGCTACACCTTC. Translation: CASSSMTSIDGYTF. The whole variable domain, filled in from reference TRBV5-1 and TRBJ1-2, reads KAGVTQTPRYLIKTRGQQVTLSCSPISGHRSVSWYQQTPGQGLQFLFEYFSETQRNKGNFPGRFSGRQFSNSRSEMNVSTLELGDSALYLCASSSMTSIDGYTFGSGTRLTVV.

This clone came up once. The chain is built from TRBV5-1 and TRBJ2-7; D remains ambiguous. Trimming took 4 bases from V and 6 from J, leaving 11 bases between them. CDR1 is SGHRS, CDR2 YFSETQ, per germline. This CDR3 has 12 amino acids. CDR3 loop: CASSGQSVEQYF. The CDR3, as DNA: TGCGCCAGCAGCGGGCAGTCAGTCGAGCAGTACTTC.

The rearrangement links TRBV4-1 to TRBJ2-2; TRBD2 matches 7 bases. The CDR3 runs to 15 residues. Losses at the gene ends were 5 bases for V and 0 bases for J; bases not matched to a gene: 3. In germline, CDR1 is MGHRA, CDR2 YSYEKL. In DNA, the CDR3 is TGCGCCAGCAGCTGGGACTACTCGAACACCGGGGAGCTGTTTTTT. This translates into CASSWDYSNTGELFF.

This clone appeared once. V is TRBV19 and J is TRBJ2-2, with D perhaps TRBD2 (5 bases). The CDR3 is made up of 13 amino acids. Germline CDR1 reads LNHDA; CDR2 reads SQIVND (reference sequence). The V gene lost 6 bases and the J gene lost 6 bases, with 11 bases spanning the gap. The CDR3 DNA sequence: TGTGCCAGTAGCCCGAGGGCGGCCGGGGAGCTGTTTTTT. Translation: CASSPRAAGELFF. Drawing the rest from reference TRBV19 and TRBJ2-2, the complete variable domain is DGGITQSPKYLFRKEGQNVTLSCEQNLNHDAMYWYRQDPGQGLRLIYYSQIVNDFQKGDIAEGYSVSREKKESFPLTVTSAQKNPTAFYLCASSPRAAGELFFGEGSRLTVL.

Here the CDR3 reads CSVNTSDGKEQYF. In nucleotides, the CDR3 is TGCAGCGTTAATACTAGCGACGGAAAGGAGCAGTACTTC. V is TRBV29-1 and J is TRBJ2-7; TRBD2 agrees at 7 bases. The CDR3 length is 13 residues. Per the germline V gene, CDR1 is SQVTM and CDR2 is ANQGSEA. V gave up 5 bases and J gave up 7 bases; unmatched junction bases: 11.

The chain uses TRBV4-1 and TRBJ2-3; no clear D. This CDR3 has 13 residues. Germline-derived CDR1 and CDR2 are MGHRA and YSYEKL. Between the trimmed V and J ends, which lost 0 bases and 7 bases, there was a span of 8 bases. The CDR3 sequence: CASSQDTPNTQYF. CDR3 DNA: TGCGCCAGCAGCCAAGACACGCCTAATACGCAGTATTTT.

The CDR3, as DNA: TGCGCCAGCAGCAACGGGAGTCCCCCAGGCTCCTACAATGAGCAGTTCTTC. Protein sequence: CASSNGSPPGSYNEQFF. The chain uses TRBV5-1 and TRBJ2-1; D perhaps matches TRBD2 (6 bases). The germline V gene has CDR1 SGHRS and CDR2 YFSETQ. The CDR3 has 17 residues. V shed 4 bases and J shed 0 bases, with 17 bases lying between them. The complete variable domain, with remaining parts taken from reference TRBV5-1 and TRBJ2-1, reads KAGVTQTPRYLIKTRGQQVTLSCSPISGHRSVSWYQQTPGQGLQFLFEYFSETQRNKGNFPGRFSGRQFSNSRSEMNVSTLELGDSALYLCASSNGSPPGSYNEQFFGPGTRLTVL.

V and J are TRBV7-2 and TRBJ1-2, with a weak D call TRBD1 (6 bases). Per germline, CDR1 SGHTA and CDR2 FQGNSA. Deletions cut 5 bases from V and 3 bases from J, with 10 bases between. The length of the CDR3 is 13 residues. The CDR3 protein is CASSRQVHYGYTF. The CDR3 region has the DNA TGTGCCAGCAGCCGACAGGTCCACTATGGCTACACCTTC.

The V call is TRBV6-1, the J call TRBJ2-1; tentative D call: TRBD2 (6 bases). CDR1 MNHNS and CDR2 SASEGT come from the germline V gene. The length of the CDR3 is 11 residues. Trimming took off 0 bases at V and 15 bases at J, with 9 bases between the two ends. The CDR3 region has the DNA TGTGCCAGCAGTGAAGCCACCGGGGGGTTCTTC. Translation: CASSEATGGFF.

V gene TRBV28 combines with J gene TRBJ2-1; no reliable D call. Trimming stripped 5 bases from V and 5 bases from J, with 13 bases between. The CDR3 consists of 14 residues. The germline CDR1 and CDR2 sequences are MDHEN and SYDVKM. CDR3 loop: CASSTTPLNNEQFF. CDR3 sequence (DNA): TGTGCCAGCAGTACCACCCCACTCAACAATGAGCAGTTCTTC.

Details on this clone: A junction boundary mismatches the germline segment, possibly from a read error. The chain employs TRBV7-9 and TRBJ1-1, with D possibly TRBD1 on 5 matching bases. CDR3 length: 13 residues. Germline CDR1 reads SEHNR; CDR2 reads FQNEAQ (reference sequence). CDR3 nucleotides: TGTGCCAGCAGCTTAGCGCTGGGGACTGGAGCTTTCTTT. Amino acids: CASSLALGTGAFF.

In its sample, this clone was seen once. The chain joins TRBV6-6 to TRBJ1-2; weak D call: TRBD1 (6 bases). This CDR3 region has 14 residues. Germline V CDR1 and CDR2: MNHNY, SVGAGI (reference sequence). Trimming removed 7 bases from V and 4 bases from J, with 16 bases in between. CDR3 bases: TGTGCCAGCACCATCCAGGGGATCAGCTATGGCTACACCTTC. Protein sequence: CASTIQGISYGYTF.

The chain links TRBV25-1 to TRBJ1-2, with 11 bases lining up with TRBD1. The CDR3 is 16 amino acids. After removal of 2 bases from V and 8 bases from J, the junction contained 10 bases not matched to a gene. Germline V lookup: CDR1 MGHDK, CDR2 SYGVNS. CDR3 in DNA: TGTGCCAGCAGTGAAATCGGGACAGGGGGACAGAGCGGCTACACCTTC. Protein sequence: CASSEIGTGGQSGYTF.

This clone was detected once. The chain's CDR3 is CASSQDRGLGANVLTF. CDR3 in DNA: TGTGCCAGCAGCCAAGATAGAGGGCTTGGGGCCAACGTCCTGACTTTC. The chain links TRBV3-1 (or the pseudogene TRBV3-2) to TRBJ2-6, with a tentative D call TRBD2 (5 bases). The CDR3 extends over 16 amino acids. The V end lost 0 bases, the J end lost 3 bases, and 9 bases lay between the germline ends. Germline CDR1 LGHDT, CDR2 YNNKEL (reference sequence).

This chain links TRBV15 with TRBJ1-5; maybe TRBD1 (6 bases). CDR1 is LNHNV, CDR2 YYDKDF, per germline (reference sequence). The CDR3 is 14 residues long. The ends were cut back, 0 bases at V and 7 bases at J, with 10 bases in the middle. CDR3 in DNA: TGTGCCACCAGCAGAGAAGACAGGAACCAGCCCCAGCATTTT. It codes for CATSREDRNQPQHF.

The chain combines TRBV10-1 with TRBJ1-1; 8 positions match TRBD1. Germline CDR1 is WNHNN and CDR2 is SYGVQD (reference sequence). The CDR3 totals 15 residues. Losses at the gene ends were 6 bases for V and 0 bases for J; bases not matched to a gene: 6. The DNA of the CDR3 is TGCGCCAGCAGACGGGACAGGTTTTTGAACACTGAAGCTTTCTTT. Translated: CASRRDRFLNTEAFF.

The chain combines TRBV6-6 with TRBJ1-5; D perhaps matches TRBD1 (6 bases). Looked up from germline, CDR1 is MNHNY and CDR2 is SVGAGI (reference sequence). The CDR3 is 15 residues long. The V gene lost 6 bases and the J gene lost 0 bases, with 12 bases spanning the gap. The CDR3: CASSPATGSNQPQHF. CDR3 in DNA: TGTGCCAGCAGCCCCGCGACAGGTAGCAATCAGCCCCAGCATTTT.